This T cell receptor beta chain was profiled in a study of Graves' ophthalmopathy and Graves' hyperthyroidism. On the study more broadly: No progression to ophthalmopathy over 18 months defined stable hyperthyroidism.

CDR3 regions of TCR beta were amplified from RNA transcripts. The first round was an RT-PCR with HTBI primers, and the second round was a multiplex PCR. TCRdb called the multiplex PCR reads again in MiXCR, with one record for every CDR3 protein. The profile shows approximately 540,000 distinct CDR3 sequences, under 45% of them singletons. Trimming took off 3 bases at V and 0 bases at J, with 12 bases between the two ends. The germline CDR1 and CDR2 sequences are SGDLS and YYNGEE. The length of the CDR3 is 15 residues. This clonotype has a handful of counts. The chain combines TRBV9 with TRBJ1-2, with D perhaps matching TRBD1 (5 bases). Sequenced sample: peripheral blood or thyroid tissue (not recorded which). The sequence was collected from an adult man with Graves' hyperthyroidism. CDR3 region: CASSGLTGSNYGYTF. CDR3 sequence (DNA): TGTGCCAGCAGCGGATTAACAGGATCTAACTATGGCTACACCTTC.